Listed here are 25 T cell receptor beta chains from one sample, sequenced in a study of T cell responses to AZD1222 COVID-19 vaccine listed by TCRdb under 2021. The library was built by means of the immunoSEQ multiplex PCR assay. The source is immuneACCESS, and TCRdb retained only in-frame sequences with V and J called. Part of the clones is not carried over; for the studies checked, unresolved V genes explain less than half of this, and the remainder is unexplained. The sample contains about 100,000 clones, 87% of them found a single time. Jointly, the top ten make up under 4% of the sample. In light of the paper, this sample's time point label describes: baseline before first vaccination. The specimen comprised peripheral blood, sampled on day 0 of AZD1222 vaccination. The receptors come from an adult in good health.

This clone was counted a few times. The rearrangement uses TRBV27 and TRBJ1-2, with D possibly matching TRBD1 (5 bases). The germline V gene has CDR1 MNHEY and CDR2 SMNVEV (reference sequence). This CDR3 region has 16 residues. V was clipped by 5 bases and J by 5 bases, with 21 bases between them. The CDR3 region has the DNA TGTGCCAGCAGTGGCCCAATTAGGGGCGCAGAGTATGGCTACACCTTC. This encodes CASSGPIRGAEYGYTF.

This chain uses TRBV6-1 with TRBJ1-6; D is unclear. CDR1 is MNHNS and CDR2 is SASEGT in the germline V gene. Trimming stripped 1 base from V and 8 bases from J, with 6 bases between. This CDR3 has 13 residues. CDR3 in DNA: TGTGCCAGCAGTGAAGGATGGTATTCACCCCTCCACTTT. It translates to CASSEGWYSPLHF.

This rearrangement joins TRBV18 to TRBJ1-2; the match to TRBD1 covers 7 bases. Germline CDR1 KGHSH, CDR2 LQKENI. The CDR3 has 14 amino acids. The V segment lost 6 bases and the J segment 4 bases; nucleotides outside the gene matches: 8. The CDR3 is CASSLSGTVYGYTF. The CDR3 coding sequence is TGTGCCAGCTCGCTATCCGGGACAGTCTATGGCTACACCTTC.

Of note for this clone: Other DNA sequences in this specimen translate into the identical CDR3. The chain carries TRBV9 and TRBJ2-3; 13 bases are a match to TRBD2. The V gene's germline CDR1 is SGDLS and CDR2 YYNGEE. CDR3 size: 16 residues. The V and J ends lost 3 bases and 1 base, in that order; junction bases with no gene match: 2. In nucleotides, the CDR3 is TGTGCCAGCAGCGCCGGACTAGCGGGGGGCACAGATACGCAGTATTTT. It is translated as CASSAGLAGGTDTQYF.

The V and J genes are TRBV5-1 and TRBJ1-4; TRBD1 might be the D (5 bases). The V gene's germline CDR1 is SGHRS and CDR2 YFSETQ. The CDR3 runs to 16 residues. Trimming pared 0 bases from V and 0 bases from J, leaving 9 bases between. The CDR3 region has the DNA TGCGCCAGCAGCTTGGTAGGGGCCGCAACTAATGAAAAACTGTTTTTT. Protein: CASSLVGAATNEKLFF.

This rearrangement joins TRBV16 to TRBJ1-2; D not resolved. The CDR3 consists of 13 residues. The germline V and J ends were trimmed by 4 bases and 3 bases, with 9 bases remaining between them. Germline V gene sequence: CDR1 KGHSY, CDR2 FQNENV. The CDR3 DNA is TGTGCCAGCAGCCGCCTCGGGTACTATGGCTACACCTTC. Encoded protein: CASSRLGYYGYTF.

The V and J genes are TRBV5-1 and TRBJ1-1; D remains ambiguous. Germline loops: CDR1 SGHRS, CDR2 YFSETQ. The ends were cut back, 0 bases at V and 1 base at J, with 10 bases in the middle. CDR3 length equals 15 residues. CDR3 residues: CASSLVAGTNTEAFF. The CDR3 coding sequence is TGCGCCAGCAGCTTGGTGGCCGGAACGAACACTGAAGCTTTCTTT.

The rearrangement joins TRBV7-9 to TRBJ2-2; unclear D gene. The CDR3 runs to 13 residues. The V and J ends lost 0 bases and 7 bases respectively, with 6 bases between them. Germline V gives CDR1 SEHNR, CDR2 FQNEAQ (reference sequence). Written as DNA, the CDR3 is TGTGCCAGCAGCTTAGCGTTGGGCGGGGAGCTGTTTTTT. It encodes CASSLALGGELFF.

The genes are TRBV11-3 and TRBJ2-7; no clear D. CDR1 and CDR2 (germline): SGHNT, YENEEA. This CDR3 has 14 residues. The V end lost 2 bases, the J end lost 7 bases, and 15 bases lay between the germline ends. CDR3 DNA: TGTGCCAGCAGCTTAAGTTCAAATAGTCGGGAGCAGTACTTC. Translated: CASSLSSNSREQYF.

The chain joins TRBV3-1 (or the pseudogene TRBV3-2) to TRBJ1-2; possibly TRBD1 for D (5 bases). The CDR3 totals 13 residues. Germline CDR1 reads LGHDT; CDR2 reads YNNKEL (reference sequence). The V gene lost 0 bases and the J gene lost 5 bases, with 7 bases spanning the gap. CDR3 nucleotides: TGTGCCAGCAGCCAAGATAACAGGTATGGCTACACCTTC. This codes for CASSQDNRYGYTF.

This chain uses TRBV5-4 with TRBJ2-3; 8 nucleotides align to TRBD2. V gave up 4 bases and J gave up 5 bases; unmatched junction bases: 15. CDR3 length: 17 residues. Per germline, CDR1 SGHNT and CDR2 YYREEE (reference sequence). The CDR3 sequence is CASSPRVAGLTRDTQYF. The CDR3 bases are TGTGCCAGCAGCCCCAGGGTAGCGGGGCTCACCAGAGATACGCAGTATTTT.

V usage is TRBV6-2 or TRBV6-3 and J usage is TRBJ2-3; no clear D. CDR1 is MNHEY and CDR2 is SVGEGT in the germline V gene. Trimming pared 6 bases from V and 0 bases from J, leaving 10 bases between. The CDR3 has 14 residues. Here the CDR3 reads CASSVGLSTDTQYF. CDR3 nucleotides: TGTGCCAGCAGCGTGGGGTTAAGCACAGATACGCAGTATTTT.

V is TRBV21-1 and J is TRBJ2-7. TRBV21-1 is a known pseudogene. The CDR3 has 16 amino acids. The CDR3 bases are TGTGCCAGCAGCAAAGTATTCAGGAGGCTAGGGGACGAGCAGTACTTC. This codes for CASSKVFRRLGDEQYF.

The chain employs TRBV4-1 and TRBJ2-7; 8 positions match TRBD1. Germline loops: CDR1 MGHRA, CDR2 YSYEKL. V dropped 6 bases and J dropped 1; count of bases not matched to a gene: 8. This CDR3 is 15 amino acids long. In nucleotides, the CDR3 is TGCGCCAGCAGACTCCAGGACAGGGAGTCCTACGAGCAGTACTTC. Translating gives CASRLQDRESYEQYF.

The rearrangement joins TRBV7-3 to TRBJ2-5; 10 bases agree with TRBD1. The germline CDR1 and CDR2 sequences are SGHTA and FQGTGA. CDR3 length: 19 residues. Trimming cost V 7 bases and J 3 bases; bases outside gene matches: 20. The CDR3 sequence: CASTNNAPGTGDGKETQYF. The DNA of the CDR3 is TGTGCCAGCACCAATAACGCCCCCGGGACAGGGGATGGCAAAGAGACCCAGTACTTC.

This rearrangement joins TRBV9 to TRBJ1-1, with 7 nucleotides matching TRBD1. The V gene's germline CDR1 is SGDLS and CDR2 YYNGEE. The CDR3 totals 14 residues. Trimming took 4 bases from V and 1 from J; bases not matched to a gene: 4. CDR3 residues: CASSPRTGNTEAFF. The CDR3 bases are TGTGCCAGCAGCCCGAGGACAGGGAACACTGAAGCTTTCTTT. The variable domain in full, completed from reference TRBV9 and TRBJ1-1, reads DSGVTQTPKHLITATGQRVTLRCSPRSGDLSVYWYQQSLDQGLQFLIQYYNGEERAKGNILERFSAQQFPDLHSELNLSSLELGDSALYFCASSPRTGNTEAFFGQGTRLTVV.

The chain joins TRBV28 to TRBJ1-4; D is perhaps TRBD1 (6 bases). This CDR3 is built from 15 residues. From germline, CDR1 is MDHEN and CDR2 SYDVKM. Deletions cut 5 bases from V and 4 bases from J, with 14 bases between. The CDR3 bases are TGTGCCAGCAGTCCTCAAACAGGGATTAATGAAAAACTGTTTTTT. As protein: CASSPQTGINEKLFF.

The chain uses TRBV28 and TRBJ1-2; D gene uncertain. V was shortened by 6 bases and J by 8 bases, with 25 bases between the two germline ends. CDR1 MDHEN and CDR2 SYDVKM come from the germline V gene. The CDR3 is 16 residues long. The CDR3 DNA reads TGTGCCAGCAGACACCAGACGGCCCATCGCAATGGAGGCTACACCTTC. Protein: CASRHQTAHRNGGYTF.

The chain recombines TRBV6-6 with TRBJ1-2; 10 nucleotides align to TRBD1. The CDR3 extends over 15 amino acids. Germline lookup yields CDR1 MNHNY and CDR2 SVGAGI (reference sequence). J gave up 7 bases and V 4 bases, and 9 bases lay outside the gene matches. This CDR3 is CASSSMGQGISGYTF. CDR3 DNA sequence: TGTGCCAGCAGTTCGATGGGACAGGGGATAAGTGGCTACACCTTC.

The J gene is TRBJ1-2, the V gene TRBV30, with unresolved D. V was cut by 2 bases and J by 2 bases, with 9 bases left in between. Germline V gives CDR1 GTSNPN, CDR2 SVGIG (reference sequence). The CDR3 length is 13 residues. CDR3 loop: CAWSLKGNYGYTF. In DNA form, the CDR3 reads TGTGCCTGGAGTTTGAAAGGAAACTATGGCTACACCTTC. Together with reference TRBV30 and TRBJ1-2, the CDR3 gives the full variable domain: SQTIHQWPATLVQPVGSPLSLECTVEGTSNPNLYWYRQAAGRGLQLLFYSVGIGQISSEVPQNLSASRPQDRQFILSSKKLLLSDSGFYLCAWSLKGNYGYTFGSGTRLTVV.

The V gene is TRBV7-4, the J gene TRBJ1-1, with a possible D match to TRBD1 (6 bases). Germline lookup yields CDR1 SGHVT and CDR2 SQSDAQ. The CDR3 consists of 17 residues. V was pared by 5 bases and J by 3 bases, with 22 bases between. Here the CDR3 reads CASSPTGHSNEDTEAFF. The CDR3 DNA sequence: TGTGCCAGCAGCCCCACGGGACATTCAAATGAGGACACTGAAGCTTTCTTT.

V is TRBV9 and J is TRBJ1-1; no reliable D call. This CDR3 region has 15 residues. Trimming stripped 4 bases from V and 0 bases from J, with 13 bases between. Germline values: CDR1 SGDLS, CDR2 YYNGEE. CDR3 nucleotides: TGTGCCAGCAGCCCCTCCCTGCAGATGAACACTGAAGCTTTCTTT. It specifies CASSPSLQMNTEAFF.

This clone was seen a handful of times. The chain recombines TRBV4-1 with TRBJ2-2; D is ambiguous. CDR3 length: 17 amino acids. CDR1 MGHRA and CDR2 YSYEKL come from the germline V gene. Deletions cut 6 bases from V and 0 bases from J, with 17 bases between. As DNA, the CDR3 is TGCGCCAGCAGTCCCCGGGCCCCGGGCGCGAACACCGGGGAGCTGTTTTTT. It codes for CASSPRAPGANTGELFF.

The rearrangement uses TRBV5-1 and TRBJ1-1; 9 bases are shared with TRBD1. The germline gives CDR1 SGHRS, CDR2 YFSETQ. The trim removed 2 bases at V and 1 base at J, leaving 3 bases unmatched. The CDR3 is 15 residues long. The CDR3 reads CASSFWTGENTEAFF. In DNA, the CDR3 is TGCGCCAGCAGCTTCTGGACAGGGGAGAACACTGAAGCTTTCTTT.

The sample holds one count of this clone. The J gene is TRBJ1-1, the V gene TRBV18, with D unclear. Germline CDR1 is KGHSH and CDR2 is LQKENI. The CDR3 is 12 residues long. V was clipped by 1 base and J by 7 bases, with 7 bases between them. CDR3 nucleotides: TGTGCCAGCTCACCACAATCAGATGAAGCTTTCTTT. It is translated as CASSPQSDEAFF.